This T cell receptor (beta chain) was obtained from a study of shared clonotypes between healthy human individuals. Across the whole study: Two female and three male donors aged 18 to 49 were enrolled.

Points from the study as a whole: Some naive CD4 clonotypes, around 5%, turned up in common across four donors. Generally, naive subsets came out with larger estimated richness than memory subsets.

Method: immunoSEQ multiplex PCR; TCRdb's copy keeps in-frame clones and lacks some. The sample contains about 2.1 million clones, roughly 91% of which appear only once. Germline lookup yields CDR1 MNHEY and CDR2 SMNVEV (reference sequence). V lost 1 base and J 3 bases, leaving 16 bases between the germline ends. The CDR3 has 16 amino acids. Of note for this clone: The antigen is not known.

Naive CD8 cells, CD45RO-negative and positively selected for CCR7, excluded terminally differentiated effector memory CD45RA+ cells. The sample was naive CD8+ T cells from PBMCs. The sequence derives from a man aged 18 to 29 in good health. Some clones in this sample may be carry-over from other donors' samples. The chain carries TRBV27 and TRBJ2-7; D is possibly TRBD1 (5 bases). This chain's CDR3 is CASSLWGRTEVYEQYF. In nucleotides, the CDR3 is TGTGCCAGCAGTTTATGGGGCCGGACGGAAGTCTACGAGCAGTACTTC.